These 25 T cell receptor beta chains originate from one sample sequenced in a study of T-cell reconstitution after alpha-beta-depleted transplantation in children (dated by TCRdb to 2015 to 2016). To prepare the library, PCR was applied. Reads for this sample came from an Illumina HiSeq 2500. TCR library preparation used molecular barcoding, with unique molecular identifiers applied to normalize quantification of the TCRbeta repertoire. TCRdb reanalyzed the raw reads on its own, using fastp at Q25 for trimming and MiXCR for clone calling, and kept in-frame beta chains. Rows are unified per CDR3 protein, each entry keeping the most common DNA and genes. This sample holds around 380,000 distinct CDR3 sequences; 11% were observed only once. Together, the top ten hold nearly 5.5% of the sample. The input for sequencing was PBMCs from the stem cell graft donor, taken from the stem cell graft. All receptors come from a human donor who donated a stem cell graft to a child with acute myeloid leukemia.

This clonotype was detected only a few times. The CDR3 DNA is TGTGCCAGCAGCTCCCGAGGACTAGCGCGGACCGGGGAGCTGTTTTTT. It is translated as CASSSRGLARTGELFF. The chain has TRBV7-2 and TRBJ2-2; 9 nucleotides match TRBD2. This CDR3 contains 16 residues. Per germline, CDR1 SGHTA and CDR2 FQGNSA. The V and J ends lost 4 bases and 5 bases, in that order; junction bases with no gene match: 8.

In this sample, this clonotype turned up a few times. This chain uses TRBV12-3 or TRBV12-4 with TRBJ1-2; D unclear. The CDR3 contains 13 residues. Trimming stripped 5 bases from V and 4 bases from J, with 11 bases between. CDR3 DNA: TGTGCCAGCAGTCCGGACCTTATCTATGGCTACACCTTC. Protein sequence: CASSPDLIYGYTF.

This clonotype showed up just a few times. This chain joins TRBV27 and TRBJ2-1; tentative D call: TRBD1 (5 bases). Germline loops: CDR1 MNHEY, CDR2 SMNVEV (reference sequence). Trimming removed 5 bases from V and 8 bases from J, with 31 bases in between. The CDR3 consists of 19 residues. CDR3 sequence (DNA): TGTGCCAGCAGTCAAAGGGGCAGTTTAGGTATACTGACGGTCTATGAGCAGTTCTTC. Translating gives CASSQRGSLGILTVYEQFF.

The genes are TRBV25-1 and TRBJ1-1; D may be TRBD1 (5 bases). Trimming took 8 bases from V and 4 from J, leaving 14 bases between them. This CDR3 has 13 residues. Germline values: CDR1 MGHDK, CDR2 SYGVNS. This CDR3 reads CASLGGGTTEAFF. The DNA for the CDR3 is TGTGCCAGCTTGGGGGGGGGGACCACTGAAGCTTTCTTT.

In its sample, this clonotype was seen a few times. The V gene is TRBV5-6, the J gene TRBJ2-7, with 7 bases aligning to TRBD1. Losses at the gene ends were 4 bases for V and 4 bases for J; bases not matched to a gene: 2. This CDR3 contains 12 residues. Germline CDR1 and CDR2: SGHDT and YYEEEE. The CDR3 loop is CASSGTDYEQYV. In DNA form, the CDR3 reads TGTGCCAGCAGCGGGACAGATTACGAGCAGTACGTC.

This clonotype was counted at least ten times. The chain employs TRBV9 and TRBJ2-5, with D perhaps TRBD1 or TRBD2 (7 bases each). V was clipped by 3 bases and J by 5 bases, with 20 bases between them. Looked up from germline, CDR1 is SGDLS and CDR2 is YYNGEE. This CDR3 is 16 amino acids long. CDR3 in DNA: TGTGCCAGCAGCGGACAGGGAAGGCTGGGGGGGGAGACCCAGTACTTC. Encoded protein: CASSGQGRLGGETQYF.

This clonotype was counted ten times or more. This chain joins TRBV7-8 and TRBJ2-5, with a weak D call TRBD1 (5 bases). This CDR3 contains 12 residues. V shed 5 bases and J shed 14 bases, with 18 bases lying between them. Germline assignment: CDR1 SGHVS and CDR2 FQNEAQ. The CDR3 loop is CASSLQGYSLYF. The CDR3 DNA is TGTGCCAGCAGCCTGCAGGGTTACAGCCTTTACTTC.

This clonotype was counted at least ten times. CDR3: CASSPRAGGTYEQYF. CDR3 sequence (DNA): TGTGCCAGCAGCCCCCGGGCAGGGGGAACCTACGAGCAGTACTTC. This chain links TRBV11-2 with TRBJ2-7, with 7 bases identical to TRBD1. The V gene end was trimmed by 5 bases and the J gene end by 2 bases; junction bases not matched to a gene: 9. CDR3 length: 15 residues. Germline CDR1 is SGHAT and CDR2 is FQNNGV.

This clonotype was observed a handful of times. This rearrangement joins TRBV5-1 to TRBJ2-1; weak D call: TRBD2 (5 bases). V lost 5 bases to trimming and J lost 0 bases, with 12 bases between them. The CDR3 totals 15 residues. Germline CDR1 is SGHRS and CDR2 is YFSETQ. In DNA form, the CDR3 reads TGCGCCAGCAGTATGTGGGAGAGCTCCTACAATGAGCAGTTCTTC. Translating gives CASSMWESSYNEQFF.

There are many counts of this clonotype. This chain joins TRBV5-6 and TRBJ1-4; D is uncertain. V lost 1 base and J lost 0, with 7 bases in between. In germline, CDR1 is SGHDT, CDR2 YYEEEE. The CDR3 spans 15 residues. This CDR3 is CASSLSPATNEKLFF. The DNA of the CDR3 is TGTGCCAGCAGCTTGAGCCCCGCAACTAATGAAAAACTGTTTTTT.

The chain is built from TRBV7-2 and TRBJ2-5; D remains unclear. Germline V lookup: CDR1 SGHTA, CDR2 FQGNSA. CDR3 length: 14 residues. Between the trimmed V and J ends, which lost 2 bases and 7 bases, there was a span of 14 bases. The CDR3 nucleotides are TGTGCCAGCAGCTTACATGCAGGATCAGGGACCCAGTACTTC. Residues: CASSLHAGSGTQYF.

In DNA, the CDR3 is TGTGCCAGCAGAGGGGTAGCAACTAATGAAAAACTGTTTTTT. Its protein product is CASRGVATNEKLFF. The rearrangement links TRBV6-1 to TRBJ1-4; D possibly corresponds to TRBD1 (5 bases). The CDR3 contains 14 residues. V shed 6 bases and J shed 0 bases, with 8 bases lying between them. The germline V gene has CDR1 MNHNS and CDR2 SASEGT.

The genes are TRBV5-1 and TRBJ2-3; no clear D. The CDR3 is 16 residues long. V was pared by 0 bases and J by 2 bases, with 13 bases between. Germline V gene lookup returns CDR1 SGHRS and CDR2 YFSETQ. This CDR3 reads CASSLGVSVLTDTQYF. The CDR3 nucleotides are TGCGCCAGCAGCTTGGGTGTGTCCGTACTCACAGATACGCAGTATTTT. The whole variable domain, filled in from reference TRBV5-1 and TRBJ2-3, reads KAGVTQTPRYLIKTRGQQVTLSCSPISGHRSVSWYQQTPGQGLQFLFEYFSETQRNKGNFPGRFSGRQFSNSRSEMNVSTLELGDSALYLCASSLGVSVLTDTQYFGPGTRLTVL.

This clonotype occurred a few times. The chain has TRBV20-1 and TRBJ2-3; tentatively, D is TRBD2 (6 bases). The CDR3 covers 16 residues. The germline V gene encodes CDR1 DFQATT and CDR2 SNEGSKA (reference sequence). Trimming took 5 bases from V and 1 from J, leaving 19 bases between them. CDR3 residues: CSAPKTWDSGTDTQYF. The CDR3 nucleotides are TGCAGTGCTCCAAAAACATGGGACTCAGGCACAGATACGCAGTATTTT.

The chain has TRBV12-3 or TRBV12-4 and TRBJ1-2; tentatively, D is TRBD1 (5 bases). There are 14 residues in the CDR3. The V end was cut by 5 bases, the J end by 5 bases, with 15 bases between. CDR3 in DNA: TGTGCCAGCAGTCCGGACACTGGTGTATATGGCTACACCTTC. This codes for CASSPDTGVYGYTF.

The CDR3 coding sequence is TGTGCCATCAGTGAGGGAAGGGTAGGCTACGAGCAGTACTTC. Its translation is CAISEGRVGYEQYF. J is TRBJ2-7 and V is TRBV10-3; no firm D call. V was clipped by 2 bases and J by 3 bases, with 11 bases between them. This CDR3 comprises 14 residues. CDR1 ENHRY and CDR2 SYGVKD come from the germline V gene.

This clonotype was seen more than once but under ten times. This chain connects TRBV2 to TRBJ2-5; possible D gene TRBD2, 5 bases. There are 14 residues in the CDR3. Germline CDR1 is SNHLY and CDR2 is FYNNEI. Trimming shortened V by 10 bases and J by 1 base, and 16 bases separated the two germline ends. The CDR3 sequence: CATIRDRGQETQYF. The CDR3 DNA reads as TGTGCCACCATTCGAGATCGGGGCCAAGAGACCCAGTACTTC.

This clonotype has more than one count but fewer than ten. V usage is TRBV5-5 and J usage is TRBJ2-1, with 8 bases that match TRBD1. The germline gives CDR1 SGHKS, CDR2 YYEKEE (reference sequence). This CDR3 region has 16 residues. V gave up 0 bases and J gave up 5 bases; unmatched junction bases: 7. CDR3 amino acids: CASSLGSGQGNNEQFF. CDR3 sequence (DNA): TGTGCCAGCAGCTTGGGCTCCGGACAGGGAAACAATGAGCAGTTCTTC.

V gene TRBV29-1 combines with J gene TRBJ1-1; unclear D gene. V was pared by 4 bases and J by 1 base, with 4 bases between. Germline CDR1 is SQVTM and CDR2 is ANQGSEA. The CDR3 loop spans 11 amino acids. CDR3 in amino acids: CSVGQNTEAFF. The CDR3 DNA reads TGCAGCGTTGGCCAGAACACTGAAGCTTTCTTT.

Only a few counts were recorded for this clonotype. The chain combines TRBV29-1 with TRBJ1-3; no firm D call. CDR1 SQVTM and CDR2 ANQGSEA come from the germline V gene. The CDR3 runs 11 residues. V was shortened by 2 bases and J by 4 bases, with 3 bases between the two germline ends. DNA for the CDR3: TGCAGCGTTGAACAAGGAAACACCATATATTTT. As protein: CSVEQGNTIYF.

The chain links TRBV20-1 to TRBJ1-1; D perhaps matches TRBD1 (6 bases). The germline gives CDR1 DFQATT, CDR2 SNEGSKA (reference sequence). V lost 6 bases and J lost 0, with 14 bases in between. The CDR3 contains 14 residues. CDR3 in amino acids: CSAPGTRLNTEAFF. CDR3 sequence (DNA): TGCAGTGCACCCGGGACAAGACTGAACACTGAAGCTTTCTTT.

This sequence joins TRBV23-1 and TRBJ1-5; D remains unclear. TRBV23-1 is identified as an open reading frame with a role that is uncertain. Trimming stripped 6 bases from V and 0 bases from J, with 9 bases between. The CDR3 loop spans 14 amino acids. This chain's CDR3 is CASRYGDSNQPQHF. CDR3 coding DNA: TGCGCCAGCAGGTATGGGGATAGCAATCAGCCCCAGCATTTT.

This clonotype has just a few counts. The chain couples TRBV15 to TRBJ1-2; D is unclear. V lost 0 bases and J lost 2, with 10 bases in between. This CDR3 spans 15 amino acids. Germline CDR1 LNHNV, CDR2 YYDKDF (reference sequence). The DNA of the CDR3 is TGTGCCACCAGCAGAGAACCGCCTTTGAACTATGGCTACACCTTC. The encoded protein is CATSREPPLNYGYTF.

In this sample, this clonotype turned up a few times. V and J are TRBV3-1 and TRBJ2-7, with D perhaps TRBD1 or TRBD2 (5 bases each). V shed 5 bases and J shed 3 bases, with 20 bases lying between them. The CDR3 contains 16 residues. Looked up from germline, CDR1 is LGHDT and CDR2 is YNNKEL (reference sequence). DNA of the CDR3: TGTGCCAGCAGCGGAGACCAGGGAGAATTAGTCTACGAGCAGTACTTC. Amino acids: CASSGDQGELVYEQYF.

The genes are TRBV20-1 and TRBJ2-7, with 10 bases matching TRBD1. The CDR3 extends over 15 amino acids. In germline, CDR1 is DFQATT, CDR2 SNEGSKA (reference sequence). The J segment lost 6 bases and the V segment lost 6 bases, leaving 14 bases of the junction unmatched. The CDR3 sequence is CSARGQGTATGEQYF. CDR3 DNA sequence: TGCAGTGCGAGGGGACAGGGGACGGCTACGGGCGAGCAGTACTTC.